One sample yielded the 32 T cell receptor beta chains listed below, sequenced in a study of blood T cell repertoires in COVID-19. Clones were sequenced by immunoSEQ multiplex PCR, and TCRdb holds only the in-frame ones, with some missing. There are about 87,000 clones in the sample; 88% occur only once, and over 8.5% lies in the top ten. The sequenced material came from peripheral blood. These receptors were collected from a man older than 75 with acute or convalescent COVID-19.

This sequence joins TRBV12-5 and TRBJ2-5; unclear D gene. The V end lost 6 bases, the J end lost 5 bases, and 16 bases lay between the germline ends. Germline-derived CDR1 and CDR2 are LGHNT and FRNRAP. This CDR3 region has 14 residues. The CDR3 loop reads CASGPQAHLETQYF. For the CDR3, the DNA is TGTGCTAGTGGCCCTCAAGCCCATTTGGAGACCCAGTACTTC.

This clone was recorded once. This chain uses TRBV30 with TRBJ1-5; D is perhaps TRBD1 (5 bases). From germline, CDR1 is GTSNPN and CDR2 SVGIG (reference sequence). The V gene lost 0 bases and the J gene lost 7 bases, with 13 bases spanning the gap. This CDR3 is 14 amino acids long. CDR3 protein: CAWSVRGVGQPQHF. CDR3 bases: TGTGCCTGGAGTGTACGGGGGGTGGGACAGCCCCAGCATTTT. The whole variable domain, remainder taken from reference TRBV30 and TRBJ1-5, is SQTIHQWPATLVQPVGSPLSLECTVEGTSNPNLYWYRQAAGRGLQLLFYSVGIGQISSEVPQNLSASRPQDRQFILSSKKLLLSDSGFYLCAWSVRGVGQPQHFGDGTRLSIL.

This clone was counted only a few times. The rearrangement uses TRBV11-2 and TRBJ2-7; TRBD1 matches 9 bases. CDR1 and CDR2 from the germline V gene are SGHAT and FQNNGV. This CDR3 has 15 amino acids. With V trimmed by 2 bases and J by 2 bases, 4 bases remained unmatched. This CDR3 is CASSLLGQGTYEQYF. CDR3 bases: TGTGCCAGCAGCTTATTGGGACAGGGAACCTACGAGCAGTACTTC. The variable domain in full, completed from reference TRBV11-2 and TRBJ2-7, reads EAGVAQSPRYKIIEKRQSVAFWCNPISGHATLYWYQQILGQGPKLLIQFQNNGVVDDSQLPKDRFSAERLKGVDSTLKIQPAKLEDSAVYLCASSLLGQGTYEQYFGPGTRLTVT.

This rearrangement joins TRBV25-1 to TRBJ1-2; the D is unclear. Germline V CDR1 and CDR2: MGHDK, SYGVNS. Between the trimmed V and J ends, which lost 2 bases and 4 bases, there was a span of 5 bases. This CDR3 contains 12 residues. The CDR3 coding sequence is TGTGCCAGCAGTGAACGGAGCTATGGCTACACCTTC. It codes for CASSERSYGYTF.

This chain connects TRBV6-6 to TRBJ1-6; TRBD1 is a possible D gene (6 bases). The V gene lost 4 bases and the J gene lost 10 bases, with 14 bases spanning the gap. This CDR3 comprises 14 residues. The germline gives CDR1 MNHNY, CDR2 SVGAGI (reference sequence). CDR3 loop: CASSLPTGSSPLHF. The CDR3 nucleotides are TGTGCCAGCAGTTTACCGACAGGATCCTCACCCCTCCACTTT.

The rearrangement uses TRBV7-8 and TRBJ1-5; 7 bases map to TRBD1. This CDR3 has 15 amino acids. Trimming cost V 5 bases and J 0 bases; bases outside gene matches: 4. In germline, CDR1 is SGHVS, CDR2 FQNEAQ. The CDR3 spells CASSRDSYSNQPQHF. As DNA, the CDR3 is TGTGCCAGCAGCCGGGACAGTTATAGCAATCAGCCCCAGCATTTT.

This rearrangement joins TRBV5-4 to TRBJ2-3; 10 bases are shared with TRBD1. The CDR3 spans 17 residues. Germline CDR1 reads SGHNT; CDR2 reads YYREEE (reference sequence). The V segment lost 0 bases and the J segment 4 bases; nucleotides outside the gene matches: 8. Written as DNA, the CDR3 is TGTGCCAGCAGCTTGGGGCTCCGGACAGGGGGGTCAGATACGCAGTATTTT. Protein: CASSLGLRTGGSDTQYF.

The chain links TRBV7-3 to TRBJ1-2; 9 bases fit TRBD1. Germline assignment: CDR1 SGHTA and CDR2 FQGTGA. J gave up 4 bases and V 3 bases, and 12 bases lay outside the gene matches. This CDR3 spans 17 amino acids. CDR3 in amino acids: CASSFTGGEGISYGYTF. The DNA for the CDR3 is TGTGCCAGCAGCTTTACAGGGGGCGAGGGGATAAGCTATGGCTACACCTTC.

A single count supports this clone. The chain is built from TRBV19 and TRBJ1-5; perhaps TRBD1 as D (6 bases). Trimming cost V 7 bases and J 6 bases, with 16 bases left between them. This CDR3 spans 14 amino acids. The germline CDR1 and CDR2 sequences are LNHDA and SQIVND (reference sequence). The CDR3 is CASNLQGRGQPQHF. CDR3 nucleotide sequence: TGTGCCAGTAATCTACAGGGTCGGGGTCAGCCCCAGCATTTT.

J is TRBJ1-3 and V is TRBV7-2; D is undetermined. V lost 1 base and J 0 bases, leaving 10 bases between the germline ends. Germline CDR1 reads SGHTA; CDR2 reads FQGNSA. The CDR3 length is 16 residues. The DNA of the CDR3 is TGTGCCAGCAGCTTAGACCCGGGGTTCTCTGGAAACACCATATATTTT. Its translation is CASSLDPGFSGNTIYF.

This clone was seen a handful of times. This rearrangement joins TRBV29-1 to TRBJ1-1, with unresolved D. In germline, CDR1 is SQVTM, CDR2 ANQGSEA. The CDR3 totals 13 residues. V lost 3 bases and J lost 4, with 12 bases in between. The CDR3 spells CSVERERATEAFF. The CDR3 nucleotides read TGCAGCGTTGAGAGGGAAAGGGCCACTGAAGCTTTCTTT.

V usage is TRBV7-2 and J usage is TRBJ2-7, with D maybe TRBD1 (6 bases). This CDR3 has 14 residues. The germline CDR1 and CDR2 sequences are SGHTA and FQGNSA. V was pared by 2 bases and J by 2 bases, with 10 bases between. The CDR3 loop is CASSLNRVPYEQYF. CDR3 nucleotide sequence: TGTGCCAGCAGCTTAAACAGGGTCCCCTACGAGCAGTACTTC.

The chain employs TRBV24-1 and TRBJ1-5; 7 bases line up with TRBD1. This CDR3 spans 14 amino acids. Germline CDR1 KGHDR, CDR2 SFDVKD. The V and J ends lost 4 bases and 4 bases, in that order; junction bases with no gene match: 3. CDR3 sequence reads: CATSETGLNQPQHF. CDR3 DNA sequence: TGTGCCACCAGTGAGACAGGGTTAAATCAGCCCCAGCATTTT.

V and J are TRBV25-1 and TRBJ1-4; 9 bases agree with TRBD1. Germline CDR1 MGHDK, CDR2 SYGVNS. The trim removed 3 bases at V and 6 bases at J, leaving 5 bases unmatched. This CDR3 is built from 15 residues. In nucleotides, the CDR3 is TGTGCCAGCAGTGAGGTGGACAGGGGAGATGAAAAACTGTTTTTT. Residues: CASSEVDRGDEKLFF.

The chain couples TRBV12-3 or TRBV12-4 to TRBJ1-5; 8 bases are shared with TRBD1. The CDR3 loop spans 13 amino acids. V shed 6 bases and J 6 bases; nucleotides not matched to a gene: 4. This chain's CDR3 is CASRPGGGQPQHF. The DNA of the CDR3 is TGTGCCAGCAGACCAGGGGGCGGTCAGCCCCAGCATTTT.

CDR3 loop: CASSSPGTGIPRGYTF. The CDR3 DNA reads TGTGCCAGCAGCTCTCCCGGGACAGGGATACCTAGGGGCTACACCTTC. V and J are TRBV5-4 and TRBJ1-2, with 9 bases aligning to TRBD1. V shed 3 bases, J shed 8 bases, and the junction held 14 bases outside the gene matches. This CDR3 is built from 16 residues. Germline CDR1 reads SGHNT; CDR2 reads YYREEE (reference sequence).

The rearrangement links TRBV5-1 to TRBJ2-2, with no clear D. The CDR3 has 15 amino acids. Trimming cost V 0 bases and J 1 base, with 7 bases left between them. Germline V CDR1 and CDR2: SGHRS, YFSETQ. The CDR3 region is CASSLDPGNTGELFF. CDR3 nucleotides: TGCGCCAGCAGCTTGGATCCAGGGAACACCGGGGAGCTGTTTTTT.

CDR3 region: CASSDRQAAFF. DNA of the CDR3: TGTGCCAGCAGCGATAGACAGGCCGCTTTCTTT. This chain links TRBV14 with TRBJ1-1; possibly TRBD1 for D (6 bases). Germline CDR1 and CDR2: SGHDN and FVKESK. The ends were cut back, 5 bases at V and 11 bases at J, with 12 bases in the middle. The CDR3 runs 11 residues.

V usage is TRBV19 and J usage is TRBJ1-1; no clear D gene. The V and J ends lost 4 bases and 4 bases respectively, with 13 bases between them. This CDR3 contains 14 residues. The germline CDR1 and CDR2 sequences are LNHDA and SQIVND (reference sequence). CDR3 sequence reads: CASSSVSILTEAFF. In DNA, the CDR3 is TGTGCCAGTAGTAGCGTCTCGATTCTCACTGAAGCTTTCTTT.

The rearrangement joins TRBV7-2 to TRBJ1-3; tentative D call: TRBD1 (5 bases). This CDR3 is 15 amino acids long. V was clipped by 5 bases and J by 0 bases, with 11 bases between them. Germline CDR1 and CDR2: SGHTA and FQGNSA. Here the CDR3 DNA reads TGTGCCAGCAGCGGGGACTCGTACTCTGGAAACACCATATATTTT. Its translation is CASSGDSYSGNTIYF.

The chain couples TRBV7-2 to TRBJ2-5, with TRBD1 matching over 8 bases. The length of the CDR3 is 16 residues. The V gene end was trimmed by 3 bases and the J gene end by 2 bases; junction bases not matched to a gene: 8. The germline V gene has CDR1 SGHTA and CDR2 FQGNSA. CDR3 in DNA: TGTGCCAGCAGCTTGCGGCCAGGGGGCAAGCAAGAGACCCAGTACTTC. It specifies CASSLRPGGKQETQYF. Together with reference TRBV7-2 and TRBJ2-5, the CDR3 gives the full variable domain: GAGVSQSPSNKVTEKGKDVELRCDPISGHTALYWYRQSLGQGLEFLIYFQGNSAPDKSGLPSDRFSAERTGGSVSTLTIQRTQQEDSAVYLCASSLRPGGKQETQYFGPGTRLLVL.

This chain uses TRBV10-1 with TRBJ2-1; 7 bases map to TRBD2. The J segment lost 7 bases and the V segment lost 11 bases, leaving 8 bases of the junction unmatched. The CDR3 totals 12 residues. Germline values: CDR1 WNHNN, CDR2 SYGVQD (reference sequence). Written as DNA, the CDR3 is TGCGCCCAGCAGTGGGGGGGAAATGAGCAGTTCTTC. Its protein is CAQQWGGNEQFF.

This clone was found a few times. CDR3 DNA sequence: TGTGCCTGGACTAGTAGAAACACCATATATTTT. Translation: CAWTSRNTIYF. V gene TRBV30 combines with J gene TRBJ1-3; D is unclear. V gave up 4 bases and J gave up 5 bases, with 6 bases separating them. The CDR3 is 11 residues long. Germline assignment: CDR1 GTSNPN and CDR2 SVGIG (reference sequence).

The chain has TRBV24-1 and TRBJ2-1, with 11 bases fitting TRBD2. The CDR3 contains 16 residues. Germline CDR1 and CDR2: KGHDR and SFDVKD. With 4 bases clipped from V and 9 bases from J, the junction kept 10 bases outside the gene matches. In nucleotides, the CDR3 is TGTGCCACCAGTGACCGCGCTAGCGGGGGGACGGGTGAGCAGTTCTTC. Protein product: CATSDRASGGTGEQFF.

The V call is TRBV18, the J call TRBJ2-7, with D perhaps matching TRBD2 (5 bases). Trimming shortened V by 1 base and J by 5 bases, and 15 bases separated the two germline ends. The CDR3 is 15 amino acids. Germline V gives CDR1 KGHSH, CDR2 LQKENI. The CDR3 spells CASSPQGSSRDEQYF. The CDR3 nucleotides are TGTGCCAGCTCACCACAGGGTTCGTCGAGGGACGAGCAGTACTTC.

The rearrangement uses TRBV6-2 or TRBV6-3 and TRBJ1-2, with TRBD1 as a possible D gene (5 bases). The CDR3 consists of 14 residues. CDR1 MNHEY and CDR2 SVGEGT come from the germline V gene. Trimming took off 6 bases at V and 8 bases at J, with 19 bases between the two ends. CDR3 coding DNA: TGTGCCAGCAGCCCCGACCTGGGACTCATGGGCTACACCTTC. As protein: CASSPDLGLMGYTF.

The rearrangement joins TRBV19 to TRBJ1-6; D is undetermined. Per germline, CDR1 LNHDA and CDR2 SQIVND (reference sequence). V lost 6 bases to trimming and J lost 10 bases, with 19 bases between them. This CDR3 region has 15 residues. This chain's CDR3 is CASSVAPEKKSPLHF. The CDR3 nucleotides are TGTGCCAGTAGCGTCGCGCCTGAGAAGAAATCACCCCTCCACTTT.

V usage is TRBV9 and J usage is TRBJ1-1; D possibly corresponds to TRBD1 (6 bases). The germline CDR1 and CDR2 sequences are SGDLS and YYNGEE. The CDR3 has 15 amino acids. Trimming removed 2 bases from V and 5 bases from J, with 16 bases in between. The CDR3 sequence is CASSVTTLGGTEAFF. The CDR3 nucleotides read TGTGCCAGCAGCGTGACTACCCTAGGGGGTACTGAAGCTTTCTTT.

The V call is TRBV24-1, the J call TRBJ2-7; TRBD2 matches 7 bases. CDR1 is KGHDR, CDR2 SFDVKD, per germline. This CDR3 contains 14 residues. V was pared by 5 bases and J by 6 bases, with 9 bases of the junction left unmatched. The CDR3 nucleotides read TGTGCCACCAGTGCTATGAACCCTAGCGGCGAGCAGTACTTC. Translated: CATSAMNPSGEQYF.

V usage is TRBV6-1 and J usage is TRBJ1-5; D is ambiguous. The CDR3 is 15 amino acids. Trimming stripped 2 bases from V and 1 base from J, with 9 bases between. In germline, CDR1 is MNHNS, CDR2 SASEGT. The chain's CDR3 is CASSEQALSNQPQHF. The CDR3 coding sequence is TGTGCCAGCAGTGAACAGGCTCTGAGCAATCAGCCCCAGCATTTT.

CDR3 nucleotide sequence: TGCGCCAGCAGCCACAGACAGAACACCGGGGAGCTGTTTTTT. This translates into CASSHRQNTGELFF. This chain connects TRBV4-1 to TRBJ2-2; D not resolved. CDR1 is MGHRA and CDR2 is YSYEKL in the germline V gene. The CDR3 has 14 amino acids. The germline V and J ends were trimmed by 3 bases and 1 base, with 6 bases remaining between them.

The gene calls are TRBV19 and TRBJ1-2, with D maybe TRBD1 (5 bases). The V and J ends lost 5 bases and 2 bases respectively, with 15 bases between them. Germline V gene sequence: CDR1 LNHDA, CDR2 SQIVND (reference sequence). The CDR3 totals 15 residues. CDR3 residues: CASSSQGNLNYGYTF. As DNA, the CDR3 is TGTGCCAGTAGTTCTCAGGGAAACCTAAACTATGGCTACACCTTC.